The next 21 T cell receptor beta chains were all read from a single sample in a study of blood T cell repertoires in COVID-19. This table comes from immunoSEQ multiplex PCR, and its TCRdb copy is limited to in-frame clones, with some not included. Of more than 40,000 clones detected, roughly 84% appear once; the ten largest clones hold roughly 2.5%. The material sequenced was peripheral blood. The source is a man aged 45-65 years with acute or convalescent COVID-19.

The chain joins TRBV14 to TRBJ2-1; TRBD2 matches at 9 bases. Unmatched junction bases numbered 6, after V lost 4 bases and J lost 5 bases. CDR1 is SGHDN, CDR2 FVKESK, per germline. The CDR3 loop spans 15 amino acids. CDR3 in amino acids: CASSPRLAVNNEQFF. The CDR3 DNA reads TGTGCCAGCAGCCCGAGACTAGCGGTAAACAATGAGCAGTTCTTC.

CDR3 nucleotides: TGTGCCAGCAGCCAGGATCGACAGCCTTATGGCTACACCTTC. Its protein product is CASSQDRQPYGYTF. The V gene is TRBV7-9, the J gene TRBJ1-2, with a possible D match to TRBD1 (5 bases). The CDR3 totals 14 residues. Germline V gene data show CDR1 as SEHNR and CDR2 as FQNEAQ (reference sequence). V was clipped by 5 bases and J by 5 bases, with 15 bases between them. Full variable domain (remainder filled in from reference TRBV7-9 and TRBJ1-2): DTGVSQNPRHKITKRGQNVTFRCDPISEHNRLYWYRQTLGQGPEFLTYFQNEAQLEKSRLLSDRFSAERPKGSFSTLEIQRTEQGDSAMYLCASSQDRQPYGYTFGSGTRLTVV.

The chain carries TRBV28 and TRBJ2-1, with 8 bases identical to TRBD2. From germline, CDR1 is MDHEN and CDR2 SYDVKM. CDR3 length: 14 amino acids. V lost 6 bases and J lost 10; bases outside the gene matches: 11. For the CDR3, the DNA is TGTGCCAGCAGATCCGGGACTAGGCGGAGAGAGCAGTTCTTC. Protein: CASRSGTRRREQFF.

This chain links TRBV28 with TRBJ2-1, with 9 bases fitting TRBD2. V shed 8 bases, J shed 6 bases, and the junction held 11 bases outside the gene matches. Germline CDR1 and CDR2: MDHEN and SYDVKM. This CDR3 has 15 amino acids. CDR3 loop: CASVIAGGPGNEQFF. The CDR3 DNA sequence: TGTGCCAGCGTTATTGCGGGAGGGCCCGGCAATGAGCAGTTCTTC. The variable domain in full, with the rest retrieved from reference TRBV28 and TRBJ2-1, is DVKVTQSSRYLVKRTGEKVFLECVQDMDHENMFWYRQDPGLGLRLIYFSYDVKMKEKGDIPEGYSVSREKKERFSLILESASTNQTSMYLCASVIAGGPGNEQFFGPGTRLTVL.

CDR3 nucleotides: TGCGCCAGCAGCAAAGGACAGGGGGGCCTTCAAGAGACCCAGTACTTC. Amino acid sequence: CASSKGQGGLQETQYF. The gene calls are TRBV5-1 and TRBJ2-5, with 10 bases aligning to TRBD1. V dropped 4 bases and J dropped 2; count of bases not matched to a gene: 8. This CDR3 has 16 residues. The germline CDR1 and CDR2 sequences are SGHRS and YFSETQ.

In its sample, this clone was seen a few times. The V gene is TRBV11-1, the J gene TRBJ2-7, with TRBD1 matching 9 bases. The length of the CDR3 is 14 residues. CDR1 is SGHAT, CDR2 FQDESV, per germline (reference sequence). V lost 3 bases to trimming and J lost 4 bases; unmatched junction nucleotides: 4. The CDR3 DNA sequence: TGTGCCAGCAGCTTGAGGGACAGGGCGTACGAGCAGTACTTC. Protein sequence: CASSLRDRAYEQYF.

This clone has only one observation. The chain has TRBV6-5 and TRBJ2-3; D is ambiguous. The CDR3 is 14 residues long. V was shortened by 0 bases and J by 0 bases, with 4 bases between the two germline ends. The V gene's germline CDR1 is MNHEY and CDR2 SVGAGI. In nucleotides, the CDR3 is TGTGCCAGCAGTTACTCGACTAGCACAGATACGCAGTATTTT. Residues: CASSYSTSTDTQYF.

The chain combines TRBV9 with TRBJ1-1, with unresolved D. Germline V CDR1 and CDR2: SGDLS, YYNGEE. V was shortened by 0 bases and J by 4 bases, with 10 bases between the two germline ends. The CDR3 covers 14 residues. CDR3 DNA sequence: TGTGCCAGCAGCGTAGGCGTGTCAGGCACTGAAGCTTTCTTT. Residues: CASSVGVSGTEAFF.

The V and J genes are TRBV19 and TRBJ2-1; 8 nucleotides match TRBD2. The CDR3 covers 13 residues. The trim removed 6 bases at V and 5 bases at J, leaving 3 bases unmatched. Germline values: CDR1 LNHDA, CDR2 SQIVND (reference sequence). The CDR3 is CASSLAGHNEQFF. The CDR3 DNA follows: TGTGCCAGTAGCTTAGCGGGGCACAATGAGCAGTTCTTC.

This chain uses TRBV28 with TRBJ1-5; 9 bases align to TRBD1. The V and J ends lost 8 bases and 6 bases, in that order; junction bases with no gene match: 17. The CDR3 is 17 amino acids. Per the germline V gene, CDR1 is MDHEN and CDR2 is SYDVKM. The CDR3 loop reads CASRPTLGQGASQPQHF. In DNA form, the CDR3 reads TGTGCCAGCCGTCCAACACTGGGACAGGGTGCGAGTCAGCCCCAGCATTTT.

The chain is built from TRBV29-1 and TRBJ1-1; 7 bases agree with TRBD1. CDR1 is SQVTM and CDR2 is ANQGSEA in the germline V gene. Trimming removed 6 bases from V and 4 bases from J; junction bases left unmatched: 8. CDR3 size: 13 residues. The CDR3 is CSVQGQAGTEAFF. The CDR3 region has the DNA TGCAGCGTGCAAGGACAGGCCGGCACTGAAGCTTTCTTT.

The V and J genes are TRBV9 and TRBJ1-6; the match to TRBD1 covers 7 bases. The CDR3 is made up of 14 amino acids. The V and J ends lost 4 bases and 7 bases, in that order; junction bases with no gene match: 5. Germline V gene sequence: CDR1 SGDLS, CDR2 YYNGEE. The CDR3 nucleotides read TGTGCCAGCAGCCGGGACAGACTAAATTCACCCCTCCACTTT. Translating gives CASSRDRLNSPLHF.

The chain links TRBV15 to TRBJ1-1; D is perhaps TRBD1 (6 bases). Trimming left V 9 bases short and J 6 bases short, with 14 bases between. Germline V CDR1 and CDR2: LNHNV, YYDKDF (reference sequence). There are 12 residues in the CDR3. CDR3 in amino acids: CATGNRAPEAFF. The CDR3 coding sequence is TGTGCCACGGGCAACAGGGCCCCTGAAGCTTTCTTT.

The chain couples TRBV28 to TRBJ1-1; a weak D match, TRBD1 (6 bases). The germline V gene encodes CDR1 MDHEN and CDR2 SYDVKM. The CDR3 loop spans 15 amino acids. The V end was cut by 5 bases, the J end by 4 bases, with 17 bases between. CDR3 nucleotides: TGTGCCAGCAGTCAATGGGAACAGGGAGCCACTGAAGCTTTCTTT. It codes for CASSQWEQGATEAFF.

The rearrangement uses TRBV6-6 and TRBJ1-3; the D gene is possibly TRBD1 (6 bases). The length of the CDR3 is 14 residues. V lost 5 bases and J lost 2, with 10 bases in between. Germline V gives CDR1 MNHNY, CDR2 SVGAGI (reference sequence). The CDR3 sequence: CASSTGTPGNTIYF. In DNA, the CDR3 is TGTGCCAGCAGTACTGGGACACCTGGAAACACCATATATTTT.

V and J are TRBV6-6 and TRBJ2-7; possible D gene TRBD2, 6 bases. The V gene's germline CDR1 is MNHNY and CDR2 SVGAGI (reference sequence). The V end was cut by 7 bases, the J end by 6 bases, with 19 bases between. The CDR3 covers 14 residues. For the CDR3, the DNA is TGTGCCAGCACCAGTACGGGGGAATTTTCCGAGCAGTACTTC. It translates to CASTSTGEFSEQYF.

The CDR3 region has the DNA TGTGCCAGCAGCACGGACGGGGGGGAGACAGATACGCAGTATTTT. It specifies CASSTDGGETDTQYF. This rearrangement joins TRBV9 to TRBJ2-3, with 8 bases that match TRBD2. The CDR3 consists of 15 residues. The trim removed 4 bases at V and 3 bases at J, leaving 7 bases unmatched. Germline CDR1 SGDLS, CDR2 YYNGEE.

In this sample, this clone turned up a few times. This sequence joins TRBV11-1 and TRBJ2-3, with D uncertain. The CDR3 sequence is 12 residues long. Germline V gene lookup returns CDR1 SGHAT and CDR2 FQDESV (reference sequence). Trimming took off 2 bases at V and 4 bases at J, with 4 bases between the two ends. CDR3: CASSLNSDTQYF. Here the CDR3 DNA reads TGTGCCAGCAGCTTAAACTCAGATACGCAGTATTTT.

The chain joins TRBV19 to TRBJ2-2; TRBD1 matches at 7 bases. The CDR3 runs to 15 residues. After removal of 3 bases from V and 6 bases from J, the junction contained 7 bases not matched to a gene. Germline V gene data show CDR1 as LNHDA and CDR2 as SQIVND (reference sequence). The CDR3 spells CASSMTTRGPGELFF. The CDR3 bases are TGTGCCAGTAGTATGACCACGAGGGGGCCCGGGGAGCTGTTTTTT.

The V call is TRBV11-2, the J call TRBJ2-5; D is possibly TRBD1 (6 bases). The V gene lost 6 bases and the J gene lost 1 base, with 12 bases spanning the gap. Germline V gene lookup returns CDR1 SGHAT and CDR2 FQNNGV. There are 14 residues in the CDR3. CDR3 sequence reads: CASSQWTAQETQYF. In DNA, the CDR3 is TGTGCCAGCAGTCAATGGACAGCCCAAGAGACCCAGTACTTC.

This chain links TRBV11-3 with TRBJ1-2; TRBD1 matches 8 bases. V was clipped by 4 bases and J by 6 bases; unmatched bases: 1. Germline CDR1 SGHNT, CDR2 YENEEA. The CDR3 totals 12 residues. CDR3 loop: CASSSGGHGYTF. CDR3 DNA sequence: TGTGCCAGCAGCTCAGGGGGCCATGGCTACACCTTC.